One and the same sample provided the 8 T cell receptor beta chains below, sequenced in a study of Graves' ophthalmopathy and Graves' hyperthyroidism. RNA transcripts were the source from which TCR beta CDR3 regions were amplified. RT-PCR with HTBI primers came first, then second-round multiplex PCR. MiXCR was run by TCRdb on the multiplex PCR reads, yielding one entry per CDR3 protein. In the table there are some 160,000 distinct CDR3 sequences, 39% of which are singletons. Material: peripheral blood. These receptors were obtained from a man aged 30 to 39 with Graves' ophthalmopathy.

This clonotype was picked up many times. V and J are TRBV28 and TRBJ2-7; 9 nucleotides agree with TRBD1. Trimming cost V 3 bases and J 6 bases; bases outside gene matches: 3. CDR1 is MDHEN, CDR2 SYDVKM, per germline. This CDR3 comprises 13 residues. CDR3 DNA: TGTGCCAGCAGTTTTGGGACAGGGCTCGAGCAGTACTTC. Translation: CASSFGTGLEQYF.

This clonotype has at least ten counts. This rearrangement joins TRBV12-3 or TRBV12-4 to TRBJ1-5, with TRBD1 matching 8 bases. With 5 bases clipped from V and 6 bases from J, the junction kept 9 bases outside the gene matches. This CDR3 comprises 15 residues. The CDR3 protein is CASSPRRRGLQPQHF. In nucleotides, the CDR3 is TGTGCCAGCAGTCCCCGTCGCAGGGGGCTTCAGCCCCAGCATTTT.

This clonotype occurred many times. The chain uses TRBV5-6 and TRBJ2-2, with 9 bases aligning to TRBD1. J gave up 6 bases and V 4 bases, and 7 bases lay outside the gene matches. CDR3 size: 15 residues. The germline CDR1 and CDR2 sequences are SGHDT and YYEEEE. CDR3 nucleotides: TGTGCCAGCAGCAGAGGGACAGGGAAGGCCGGGGAGCTGTTTTTT. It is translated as CASSRGTGKAGELFF.

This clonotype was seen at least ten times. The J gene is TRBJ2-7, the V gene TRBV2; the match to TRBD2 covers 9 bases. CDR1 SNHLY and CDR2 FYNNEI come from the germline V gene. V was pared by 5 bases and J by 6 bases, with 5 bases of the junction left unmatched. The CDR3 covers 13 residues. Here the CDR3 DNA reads TGTGCCAGCAGTTCCCAACTAGCGGGCGAGCAGTACTTC. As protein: CASSSQLAGEQYF.

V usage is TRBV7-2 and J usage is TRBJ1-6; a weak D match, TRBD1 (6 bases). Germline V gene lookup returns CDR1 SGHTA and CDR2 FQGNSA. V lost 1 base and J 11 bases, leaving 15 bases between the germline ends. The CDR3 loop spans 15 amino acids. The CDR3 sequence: CASSLGDTLHAPLHF. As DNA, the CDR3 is TGTGCCAGCAGCTTAGGGGACACCCTCCATGCACCCCTCCACTTT.

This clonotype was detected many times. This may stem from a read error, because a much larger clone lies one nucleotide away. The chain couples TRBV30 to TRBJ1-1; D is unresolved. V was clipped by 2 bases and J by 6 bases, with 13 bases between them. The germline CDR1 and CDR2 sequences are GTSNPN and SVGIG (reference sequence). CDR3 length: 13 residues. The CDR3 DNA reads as TGTGCCTGGAGTACCGGGAGCTACGCTGAAGCTTTCTTT. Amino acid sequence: CAWSTGSYAEAFF.

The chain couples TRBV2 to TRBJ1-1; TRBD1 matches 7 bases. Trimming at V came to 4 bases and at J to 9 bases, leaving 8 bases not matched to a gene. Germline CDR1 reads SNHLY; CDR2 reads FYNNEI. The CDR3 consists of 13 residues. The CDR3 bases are TGTGCCAGCAGTGCGACAGGGAGAACGCAAGCTTTCTTT. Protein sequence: CASSATGRTQAFF.

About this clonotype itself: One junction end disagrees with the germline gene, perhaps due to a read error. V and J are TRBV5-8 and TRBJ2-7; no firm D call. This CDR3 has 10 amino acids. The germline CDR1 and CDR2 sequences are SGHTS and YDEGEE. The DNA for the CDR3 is TGTGCCAGCAGCTCCTTCGAGCAGTACTTC. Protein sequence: CASSSFEQYF.